This T cell receptor beta chain is drawn from a study of blood T cells in healthy people across ages (dated by TCRdb to the mid-2010s). Regarding the research as a whole: Template switching captured roughly one uniquely barcoded TCR beta cDNA molecule per two T cells in model experiments. Age-related changes in TCR beta repertoire diversity were measured in the study by deep sequencing normalized with unique cDNA molecular identifiers. Donors were grouped into four age groups: young (average approximately 15 years), middle-aged (about 38), aged (about 60) and long-lived (just over 80). To avoid experimental bias, donors of different ages were distributed randomly across sequencing lanes. Two additional independent replicas of 1 million unique cDNA reads from the same blood draw were analyzed for two donors (one aged 18 to 30 and one aged 80 or older). What the study reported, not specific to this receptor: A strong correlation was found between observed TCR beta diversity and the percentage of naive T cells measured by flow cytometry. The CMV infection status of donors was not known, potentially confounding age-related changes in expanded clonotypes. Estimates of total diversity based on one million sequenced T cells were considered lower bounds and underestimates. The long-lived group showed more naive CD4+ T cells, fewer expanded clones and increased TCR diversity than the aged group, suggesting age selection. As age increased, observed TCR beta diversity per million T cells dropped in a roughly linear way, and a significant reduction was already evident by age about 40. Bulk unsorted PBMC profiling prevented conclusive comparison of naive and antigen-experienced compartments.

Trimming removed 0 bases from V and 5 bases from J, leaving 19 bases between the germline ends. In the germline V gene, CDR1 corresponds to LGHNA and CDR2 to YNFKEQ. The CDR3 starts with the cysteine, ends with the phenylalanine, and has 17 residues. Only CDR3 DNA remains: 51 bases, in frame from the first base. The donors were roughly 38 Caucasian individuals from Russia, aged roughly 6 to 90 years, who were systemically healthy. Each donor gave approximately 10 milliliters of peripheral blood, collected into EDTA-treated Vacutainer tubes. Ficoll-Paque density-gradient centrifugation was used to isolate PBMCs, with at least 6.5 million per sample. Trizol reagent was used to extract total RNA from PBMCs, with at least 5.5 micrograms per sample. For every donor, flow cytometry on a PBMC aliquot measured the percentage of naive CD45RAhigh/CD27high T cells. There are many counts of this clonotype. No cognate antigen has been identified for it. Base quality data are lacking; no much larger clone is found one base away.

The receptor library was made with 5' RACE. These reads were obtained on an Illumina HiSeq 2500. A second PCR of about 6 to 11 cycles was run with a J-beta primer mix and a sample-barcoded 5' primer. A template-switch 5' adaptor carrying 12 random nucleotides introduced a unique molecular identifier onto each TCR beta cDNA molecule. Each sample yielded at least 3 million CDR3-containing paired-end reads. All of the RNA was converted into first-strand cDNA using the Mint cDNA synthesis kit, with a TRBC-specific oligonucleotide serving as the primer. All cDNA was treated with uracil-DNA glycosylase and then went through a first 18-cycle PCR with the universal primers M1SS and BC2_uni_R. Per the authors' processing: Each sample was normalized by randomly selecting 1 million high-quality reads, each carrying a distinct molecular identifier. Instead of being binned into consensus sequences, reads with shared molecular identifiers were discarded. CDR3 identification, clonotype clustering and error correction used MiTCR with a Q25 quality threshold and the strictest error-elimination algorithm. A nonparametric unseen species model with Euler transformation was used to estimate a lower bound on total TCR beta diversity. The public reads were quality trimmed at Q25 with fastp and then assembled into clones with MiXCR by TCRdb, keeping productive beta chains. Rows merge per CDR3 protein into single entries with the most common DNA and genes. TCRdb's processing, not the study's, gives the V and J calls here. The table for this sample lists under 2 million distinct CDR3 sequences; around 36% of them were counted only once. Clones ranked in the top ten supply 11% of the sample.

Input material: blood. The origin of this receptor is a woman aged 25 to 45 in good health. The chain is encoded by TRBV4-2 joined to TRBJ1-2; 5 matching bases give a weak D call of TRBD1. The CDR3 protein: CASSQDQQDHGPYGYTF. The DNA sequence follows: TGTGCCAGCAGCCAAGATCAACAGGATCACGGTCCTTATGGCTACACCTTC.